This T cell receptor (beta chain) was captured in a study of blood T cell repertoires in COVID-19. Study-wide background: From T cells, B-cell-depleted T cells, or PBMCs came the material, which was cDNA or gDNA.

Produced via immunoSEQ multiplex PCR; TCRdb's table is partial and in-frame only. This repertoire shows some 280,000 clones, 75% to 90% found once; its top ten account for around 13%. The germline V and J ends were trimmed by 2 bases and 0 bases, with 14 bases remaining between them. Germline CDR1 and CDR2: LNHDA and SQIVND (reference sequence). The length of the CDR3 is 17 residues. Input material: peripheral blood. The sequence was obtained from a woman aged 60 to 75 with acute or convalescent COVID-19. The chain recombines TRBV19 with TRBJ1-5; maybe TRBD1 (5 bases). The CDR3 coding sequence is TGTGCCAGTAGTATAATTTTCTCGGGGGATAGCAATCAGCCCCAGCATTTT. It yields the protein CASSIIFSGDSNQPQHF.